The subject of this entry is one TCR beta chain. Its cognate antigen is unknown. This entry belongs to a study of a mutant IDH1 vaccine in newly diagnosed glioma. At the level of the study: Males made up 62.5% and females roughly 40% of treated patients, whose mean age was 40.4 years.

Assay used: immunoSEQ multiplex PCR; TCRdb lists only in-frame clones, some missing. The data contain tens of thousands of clones, around 76% of them singletons. Regarding time point: week 23, last vaccination. Topical imiquimod accompanied each vaccine dose, which consisted of 300 ug of mutant IDH1 20-mer peptide. Every donor had a new WHO grade 3 or 4 astrocytoma that was IDH1-mutant, with loss of nuclear ATRX. The V gene lost 3 bases and the J gene lost 6 bases, with 3 bases spanning the gap. Germline V lookup: CDR1 SGDLS, CDR2 YYNGEE. The CDR3 sequence is 11 residues long. Sequencing was performed on PBMCs, taken from a glioma patient whose treatment included an IDH1 peptide vaccine. The genes are TRBV9 and TRBJ2-2, with D hard to call. The sequence derives from a man aged 50 to 59 with glioma. CDR3 protein: CASSGAGELFF. The CDR3 nucleotides are TGTGCCAGCAGCGGTGCCGGGGAGCTGTTTTTT.